The T cell receptor (beta chain) under discussion was sequenced for a study of blood T cell repertoires in COVID-19. Study overall: Samples representing acute and convalescent COVID-19 were sourced from the United States, Italy and Spain. T cells, B-cell-depleted T cells, or PBMCs provided the cDNA or gDNA that served as material.

The germline CDR1 and CDR2 sequences are SGHAT and FQNNGV. There are 14 residues in the CDR3. V was cut by 5 bases and J by 0 bases, with 8 bases left in between. Authors' data handling: It was from reference gene primer amplification that nucleated cell counts were estimated. Repertoires were generated with immunoSEQ multiplex PCR, while TCRdb's copy carries only in-frame clones and drops some. V and J calls and clone size are given by that table; D and trimming were obtained from the DNA. The sample lists about 40,000 clones; approximately 80% were seen once. Material: peripheral blood. This clonotype originated in a human donor in a cohort sampled during active or convalescent COVID-19. The donor label of this sample is uncertain. The genes are TRBV11-2 and TRBJ1-3; D uncertain. The CDR3 DNA follows: TGTGCCAGCAGCCCGCAGGTCTCTGGAAACACCATATATTTT. It is translated as CASSPQVSGNTIYF.